This T cell receptor (beta chain) was recovered during a study of shared clonotypes between healthy human individuals. The overall study: The donor pool was made up of two women and three men aged 18 to 49. Regarding the study as a whole: Only a few donors were included, so the genetic and exposure-history diversity represented was limited. Only blood samples were collected, and tissue repertoires likely differ.

This CDR3 is 14 amino acids long. V was cut by 3 bases and J by 1 base, with 10 bases left in between. CDR1 is SGHRS and CDR2 is YFSETQ in the germline V gene. Measured with immunoSEQ multiplex PCR; TCRdb has only the in-frame clones, and not every one. The data contain hundreds of thousands of clones, approximately 71% of them singletons. In the case of this clone: The antigen remains undetermined.

The V and J genes are TRBV5-1 and TRBJ1-1, with D possibly being TRBD1 (5 bases). The TCR was taken from a woman in her thirties or forties in good health. Some clones in this sample may be carry-over from other donors' samples. Sequencing was performed on PBMCs. The CDR3 region is CASSSSQGNTEAFF. In nucleotides, the CDR3 is TGCGCCAGCAGCTCATCGCAGGGGAACACTGAAGCTTTCTTT.